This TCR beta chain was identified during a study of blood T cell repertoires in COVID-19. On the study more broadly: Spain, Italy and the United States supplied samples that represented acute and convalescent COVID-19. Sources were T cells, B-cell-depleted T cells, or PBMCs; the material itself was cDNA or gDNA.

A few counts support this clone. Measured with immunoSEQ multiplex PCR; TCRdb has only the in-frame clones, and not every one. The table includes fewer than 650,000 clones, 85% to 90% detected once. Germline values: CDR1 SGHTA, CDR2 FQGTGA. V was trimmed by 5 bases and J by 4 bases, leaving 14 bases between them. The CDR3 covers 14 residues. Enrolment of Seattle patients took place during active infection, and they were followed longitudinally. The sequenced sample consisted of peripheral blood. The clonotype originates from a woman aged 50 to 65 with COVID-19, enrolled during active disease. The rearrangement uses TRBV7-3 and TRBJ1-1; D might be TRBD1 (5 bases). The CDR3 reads CASSPKGAGTEAFF. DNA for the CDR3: TGTGCCAGCAGCCCCAAAGGGGCTGGCACTGAAGCTTTCTTT.